This T cell receptor (beta chain) was sequenced in a study of graft-versus-host responses after intestinal transplantation. Germline V gene data show CDR1 as SEHNR and CDR2 as FQNEAQ (reference sequence). V gave up 5 bases and J gave up 5 bases, with 9 bases separating them. The CDR3 covers 12 residues. The data were produced by immunoSEQ multiplex PCR, yet TCRdb's version contains in-frame clones alone and is incomplete. The sample lists about 80,000 clones, around 92% occurring once. Source: PBMCs, taken 98 days after intestinal transplantation. This chain links TRBV7-9 with TRBJ2-5; TRBD2 is a possible D gene (6 bases). This clonotype originated in a human patient who received an intestinal transplant, so some T cells may come from the graft donor. The CDR3 region is CASSQGRETQYF. The CDR3 nucleotides read TGTGCCAGCAGCCAAGGGAGGGAGACCCAGTACTTC.